This is a list of T cell receptor beta chains from one sample in a study of blood T cells in healthy people across ages. TCRdb ran MiXCR on the 5' RACE reads and lists one entry per CDR3 protein. Seen here are 1.5 million to 2 million distinct CDR3 sequences, about 39% observed once, and the top ten hold about 23%. The sample was blood. The receptors originated from a human donor in good health. CDR3s include the opening cysteine and the closing phenylalanine or tryptophan. The order of the fields is J gene, V gene, clone size, D gene, CDR3 protein, CDR3 DNA. A D gene is named only where the DNA matches it firmly. Rows give clone size only sometimes, using once, few, many, or a class for an expanded clone.

j_call: TRBJ2-5; v_call: TRBV6-4; clone_size: few; d_call: NA; cdr3_aa: CASSDFPLSSNGGGTQYF; cdr3_nt: TGTGCCAGCAGTGACTTCCCCCTCTCCTCGAATGGGGGCGGGACCCAGTACTTC
j_call: TRBJ1-5; v_call: TRBV7-9; clone_size: few; d_call: NA; cdr3_aa: CASSLGRIGNQPQHF; cdr3_nt: TGTGCCAGCAGCTTAGGCAGGATTGGCAATCAGCCCCAGCATTTT
j_call: TRBJ2-3; v_call: TRBV27; clone_size: NA; d_call: NA; cdr3_aa: CASRDRAGDTQYF; cdr3_nt: TGTGCCAGCAGAGACAGGGCGGGGGATACGCAGTATTTT
j_call: TRBJ2-1; v_call: TRBV5-1; clone_size: few; d_call: TRBD2; cdr3_aa: CASSSPFSGGARNEQFF; cdr3_nt: TGCGCCAGCAGCTCGCCCTTTAGCGGGGGGGCACGAAATGAGCAGTTCTTC
j_call: TRBJ2-7; v_call: TRBV2; clone_size: NA; d_call: NA; cdr3_aa: CASSDFTTSYEQYF; cdr3_nt: TGTGCCAGCAGTGACTTTACTACTTCCTACGAGCAGTACTTC
j_call: TRBJ1-6; v_call: TRBV4-1; clone_size: NA; d_call: NA; cdr3_aa: CASSQGRAGAGPLHF; cdr3_nt: TGCGCCAGCAGCCAAGGTAGGGCAGGAGCTGGACCCCTCCACTTT
j_call: TRBJ2-4; v_call: TRBV7-9; clone_size: NA; d_call: NA; cdr3_aa: CASSLGSILRGTENIQYF; cdr3_nt: TGTGCCAGCAGCTTAGGGTCGATACTCCGGGGAACGGAAAACATTCAGTACTTC
j_call: TRBJ2-5; v_call: TRBV11-2; clone_size: few; d_call: NA; cdr3_aa: CASSSGGFRGIQETQYF; cdr3_nt: TGTGCCAGCAGCTCCGGGGGGTTTAGGGGGATTCAAGAGACCCAGTACTTC
j_call: TRBJ2-1; v_call: TRBV5-1; clone_size: many; d_call: TRBD2; cdr3_aa: CASSLVTSGGNEQFF; cdr3_nt: TGCGCCAGCAGCTTGGTGACTAGCGGGGGCAATGAGCAGTTCTTC
j_call: TRBJ1-4; v_call: TRBV15; clone_size: NA; d_call: NA; cdr3_aa: CATSRTGGGSKKLFF; cdr3_nt: TGTGCCACCAGCAGAACCGGGGGAGGTAGTAAAAAACTGTTTTTT
j_call: TRBJ2-7; v_call: TRBV3-1; clone_size: NA; d_call: NA; cdr3_aa: CASSQDIGIYEQYF; cdr3_nt: TGTGCCAGCAGCCAAGATATTGGCATTTACGAGCAGTACTTC
j_call: TRBJ2-7; v_call: TRBV4-3; clone_size: many; d_call: NA; cdr3_aa: CASSQAIQVSAYEQYF; cdr3_nt: TGCGCCAGCAGCCAAGCAATCCAGGTTTCCGCCTACGAGCAGTACTTC
j_call: TRBJ2-5; v_call: TRBV5-1; clone_size: few; d_call: TRBD2; cdr3_aa: CASSSASGVKETQYF; cdr3_nt: TGCGCCAGCTCTTCTGCGAGCGGGGTTAAAGAGACCCAGTACTTC
j_call: TRBJ2-1; v_call: TRBV5-1; clone_size: few; d_call: NA; cdr3_aa: CASSLKRQEVDEQFF; cdr3_nt: TGCGCCAGCAGCTTGAAGCGGCAGGAGGTCGATGAGCAGTTCTTC
j_call: TRBJ2-1; v_call: TRBV6-1; clone_size: NA; d_call: NA; cdr3_aa: CASAQNPLNEQFF; cdr3_nt: TGTGCCAGCGCCCAAAACCCGCTTAATGAGCAGTTCTTC
j_call: TRBJ2-6; v_call: TRBV7-2; clone_size: few; d_call: NA; cdr3_aa: CASSLGHARTNVLTF; cdr3_nt: TGTGCCAGCAGCTTAGGCCACGCACGGACCAACGTCCTGACTTTC
j_call: TRBJ2-1; v_call: TRBV7-3; clone_size: once; d_call: NA; cdr3_aa: CASSLLGGRGGFTGNEQFF; cdr3_nt: TGTGCCAGCAGCTTACTTGGTGGACGGGGCGGCTTTACGGGGAATGAGCAGTTCTTC
j_call: TRBJ2-3; v_call: TRBV2; clone_size: NA; d_call: NA; cdr3_aa: CASSEDRTSTDTQYF; cdr3_nt: TGTGCCAGCAGTGAAGACCGTACTAGCACAGATACGCAGTATTTT
j_call: TRBJ2-7; v_call: TRBV28; clone_size: few; d_call: NA; cdr3_aa: CASSSPSDYEQYF; cdr3_nt: TGTGCCAGCAGTTCCCCTTCGGACTACGAGCAGTACTTC
j_call: TRBJ2-3; v_call: TRBV7-9; clone_size: few; d_call: NA; cdr3_aa: CASSLGTPEDTQYF; cdr3_nt: TGTGCCAGCAGCCTCGGGACTCCCGAGGATACGCAGTATTTT
j_call: TRBJ1-1; v_call: TRBV7-8; clone_size: NA; d_call: NA; cdr3_aa: CASSIDPGQPILRTEAFF; cdr3_nt: TGTGCCAGCAGCATAGACCCGGGGCAGCCCATATTACGCACTGAAGCTTTCTTT
j_call: TRBJ2-5; v_call: TRBV7-2; clone_size: few; d_call: TRBD1; cdr3_aa: CASSLWGTGQETQYF; cdr3_nt: TGTGCCAGCAGCTTATGGGGGACAGGCCAAGAGACCCAGTACTTC
j_call: TRBJ2-5; v_call: TRBV20-1; clone_size: few; d_call: NA; cdr3_aa: CSAPKSHAGAQETQYF; cdr3_nt: TGCAGTGCTCCTAAGTCACACGCGGGGGCTCAAGAGACCCAGTACTTC
j_call: TRBJ2-7; v_call: TRBV7-9; clone_size: few; d_call: TRBD2; cdr3_aa: CASRELAGVGYEQYF; cdr3_nt: TGTGCCAGCAGGGAACTAGCGGGGGTAGGCTACGAGCAGTACTTC
j_call: TRBJ2-1; v_call: TRBV20-1; clone_size: NA; d_call: TRBD2; cdr3_aa: CSARRVAGPNEQFF; cdr3_nt: TGCAGTGCTAGACGAGTAGCGGGGCCCAATGAGCAGTTCTTC
j_call: TRBJ2-3; v_call: TRBV5-1; clone_size: NA; d_call: TRBD2; cdr3_aa: CASSFFSSGGITDTQYF; cdr3_nt: TGCGCCAGCAGCTTTTTCTCCAGCGGGGGGATCACAGATACGCAGTATTTT
j_call: TRBJ1-1; v_call: TRBV4-3; clone_size: few; d_call: TRBD1; cdr3_aa: CASSQDRLDRGWTEAFF; cdr3_nt: TGCGCCAGCAGCCAAGATCGCTTGGACAGGGGATGGACTGAAGCTTTCTTT
j_call: TRBJ1-5; v_call: TRBV27; clone_size: NA; d_call: NA; cdr3_aa: CASSPPAINQPQHF; cdr3_nt: TGTGCCAGCAGCCCCCCTGCGATCAATCAGCCCCAGCATTTT
j_call: TRBJ1-2; v_call: TRBV7-9; clone_size: NA; d_call: NA; cdr3_aa: CASSSSQELRGVCTF; cdr3_nt: TGTGCCAGCAGCTCCTCTCAGGAGTTGCGCGGCGTTTGCACCTTC
j_call: TRBJ1-3; v_call: TRBV29-1; clone_size: NA; d_call: TRBD1; cdr3_aa: CSVRTGSIAGNTIYF; cdr3_nt: TGCAGCGTGAGGACAGGATCGATCGCTGGTAACACCATATATTTT
j_call: TRBJ1-2; v_call: TRBV20-1; clone_size: NA; d_call: NA; cdr3_aa: CSAFRDGLYGYTF; cdr3_nt: TGCAGTGCTTTCCGGGACGGCTTGTATGGCTACACCTTC
j_call: TRBJ1-1; v_call: TRBV7-2; clone_size: few; d_call: NA; cdr3_aa: CASRFNSDTEAFF; cdr3_nt: TGTGCCAGCAGATTCAATAGCGACACTGAAGCTTTCTTT
j_call: TRBJ2-7; v_call: TRBV20-1; clone_size: few; d_call: TRBD2; cdr3_aa: CSAKTSGTYEQYF; cdr3_nt: TGCAGTGCTAAGACTAGCGGGACCTACGAGCAGTACTTC
j_call: TRBJ2-1; v_call: TRBV20-1; clone_size: many; d_call: TRBD2; cdr3_aa: CSAGTSGGKSPYNEQFF; cdr3_nt: TGCAGTGCTGGGACTAGCGGGGGGAAAAGCCCCTACAATGAGCAGTTCTTC
j_call: TRBJ2-7; v_call: TRBV29-1; clone_size: NA; d_call: TRBD1; cdr3_aa: CSVQTGLAEQYF; cdr3_nt: TGCAGCGTTCAGACAGGGTTGGCCGAGCAGTACTTC
j_call: TRBJ2-5; v_call: TRBV4-3; clone_size: NA; d_call: NA; cdr3_aa: CASSQVQGLGETQYF; cdr3_nt: TGCGCCAGCAGCCAAGTGCAGGGGTTAGGAGAGACCCAGTACTTC
j_call: TRBJ2-1; v_call: TRBV6-6; clone_size: few; d_call: TRBD1; cdr3_aa: CASSYGQGYDSYYNEQFF; cdr3_nt: TGTGCCAGCAGTTACGGACAGGGTTACGACTCCTACTACAATGAACAGTTCTTC
j_call: TRBJ2-1; v_call: TRBV15; clone_size: NA; d_call: NA; cdr3_aa: CATSRDNDYNEQFF; cdr3_nt: TGTGCCACCAGCAGAGATAACGATTACAATGAGCAGTTCTTC
j_call: TRBJ2-5; v_call: TRBV29-1; clone_size: NA; d_call: NA; cdr3_aa: CSVATTSSPYQETQYF; cdr3_nt: TGCAGCGTTGCAACCACAAGCAGCCCATACCAAGAGACCCAGTACTTC
j_call: TRBJ2-1; v_call: TRBV29-1; clone_size: few; d_call: NA; cdr3_aa: CSGRDMFSSYNEQFF; cdr3_nt: TGCAGCGGACGGGACATGTTCAGCTCCTACAATGAGCAGTTCTTC
j_call: TRBJ1-5; v_call: TRBV6-6; clone_size: NA; d_call: NA; cdr3_aa: CASSYETGRISNQPQHF; cdr3_nt: TGTGCCAGCAGTTACGAAACAGGGAGAATTAGCAATCAGCCCCAGCATTTT
j_call: TRBJ2-6; v_call: TRBV20-1; clone_size: NA; d_call: TRBD1; cdr3_aa: CSAPRQGIGANVLTF; cdr3_nt: TGCAGTGCCCCGAGACAGGGTATAGGGGCCAACGTCCTGACTTTC
j_call: TRBJ1-6; v_call: TRBV28; clone_size: NA; d_call: TRBD1; cdr3_aa: CASREGGAGNSPLHF; cdr3_nt: TGTGCCAGCAGAGAAGGGGGCGCCGGCAATTCACCCCTCCACTTT
j_call: TRBJ1-4; v_call: TRBV6-5; clone_size: few; d_call: NA; cdr3_aa: CASSYRFLGQGLFF; cdr3_nt: TGTGCCAGCAGTTATCGGTTCCTTGGTCAGGGGCTGTTTTTT
j_call: TRBJ2-3; v_call: TRBV29-1; clone_size: few; d_call: NA; cdr3_aa: CSAREGPAASTDTQYF; cdr3_nt: TGCAGCGCCCGAGAGGGGCCAGCGGCAAGCACAGATACGCAGTATTTT
j_call: TRBJ1-2; v_call: TRBV9; clone_size: NA; d_call: TRBD1; cdr3_aa: CASSVGTGGSRQWYGYTF; cdr3_nt: TGTGCCAGTAGCGTAGGTACAGGGGGCTCCCGGCAGTGGTATGGCTACACCTTC
j_call: TRBJ2-6; v_call: TRBV28; clone_size: NA; d_call: TRBD1; cdr3_aa: CASSRDRSSGANVLTF; cdr3_nt: TGTGCCAGCAGTCGGGACAGATCCTCTGGGGCCAACGTCCTGACTTTC
j_call: TRBJ1-2; v_call: TRBV7-2; clone_size: NA; d_call: NA; cdr3_aa: CASSLFLLLRKDYGYTF; cdr3_nt: TGTGCCAGCAGCTTGTTCCTCCTCCTTCGAAAGGACTATGGCTACACCTTC
j_call: TRBJ1-2; v_call: TRBV25-1; clone_size: NA; d_call: NA; cdr3_aa: CASSAPGHTNYGGYTF; cdr3_nt: TGTGCCAGCAGTGCGCCGGGACATACCAACTATGGTGGCTACACCTTC
j_call: TRBJ2-7; v_call: TRBV6-1; clone_size: few; d_call: TRBD1; cdr3_aa: CASSVTGADTYPYEQYF; cdr3_nt: TGTGCCAGCAGTGTTACAGGGGCTGATACTTACCCCTACGAGCAGTACTTC
j_call: TRBJ2-7; v_call: TRBV2; clone_size: few; d_call: NA; cdr3_aa: CASRHTDRYEQYF; cdr3_nt: TGTGCCAGCAGACACACCGATCGCTACGAGCAGTACTTC
j_call: TRBJ1-1; v_call: TRBV4-3; clone_size: NA; d_call: TRBD1; cdr3_aa: CASSQDSGTGEEAFF; cdr3_nt: TGCGCCAGCAGCCAGGATTCCGGGACAGGGGAAGAAGCTTTCTTT
j_call: TRBJ2-7; v_call: TRBV5-6; clone_size: NA; d_call: NA; cdr3_aa: CASSLGVSHYEQYF; cdr3_nt: TGTGCCAGCAGCTTGGGTGTCAGCCACTACGAGCAGTACTTC